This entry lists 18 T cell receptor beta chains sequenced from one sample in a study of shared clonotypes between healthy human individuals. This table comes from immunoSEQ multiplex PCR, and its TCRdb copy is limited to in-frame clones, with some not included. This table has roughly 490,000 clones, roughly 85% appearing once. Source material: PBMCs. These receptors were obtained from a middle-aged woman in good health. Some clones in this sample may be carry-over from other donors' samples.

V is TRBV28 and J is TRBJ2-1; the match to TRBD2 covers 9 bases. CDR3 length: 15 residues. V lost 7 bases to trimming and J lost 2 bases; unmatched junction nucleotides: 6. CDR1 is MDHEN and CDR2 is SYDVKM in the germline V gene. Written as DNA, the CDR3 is TGTGCCAGCAATCTAGCGGGACGTACCTACAATGAGCAGTTCTTC. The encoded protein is CASNLAGRTYNEQFF.

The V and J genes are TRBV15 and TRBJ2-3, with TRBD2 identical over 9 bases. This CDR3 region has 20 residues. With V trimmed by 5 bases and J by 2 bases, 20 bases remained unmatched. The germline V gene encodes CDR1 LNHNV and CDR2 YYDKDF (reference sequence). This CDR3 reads CATSRLGGRASLSITDTQYF. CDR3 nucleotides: TGTGCCACCAGCCGCCTTGGCGGGAGGGCCTCACTCAGCATCACAGATACGCAGTATTTT.

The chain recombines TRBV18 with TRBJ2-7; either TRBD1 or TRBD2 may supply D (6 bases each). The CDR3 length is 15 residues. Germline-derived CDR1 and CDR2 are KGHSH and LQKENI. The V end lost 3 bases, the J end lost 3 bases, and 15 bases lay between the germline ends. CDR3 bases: TGTGCCAGCTCACCCGGGGGACAAGGTAGCTACGAGCAGTACTTC. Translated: CASSPGGQGSYEQYF.

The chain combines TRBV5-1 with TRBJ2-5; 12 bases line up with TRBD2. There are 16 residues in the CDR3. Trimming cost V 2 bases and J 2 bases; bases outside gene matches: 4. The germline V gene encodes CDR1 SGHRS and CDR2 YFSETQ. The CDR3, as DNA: TGCGCCAGCAGCTTTCGGCTAGCGGGAGGGCAAGAGACCCAGTACTTC. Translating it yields CASSFRLAGGQETQYF.

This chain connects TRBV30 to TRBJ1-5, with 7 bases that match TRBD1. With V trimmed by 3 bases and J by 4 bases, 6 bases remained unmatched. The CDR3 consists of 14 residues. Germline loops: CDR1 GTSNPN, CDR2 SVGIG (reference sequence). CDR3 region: CAWRDTGVNQPQHF. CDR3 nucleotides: TGTGCCTGGAGGGACACAGGGGTTAATCAGCCCCAGCATTTT.

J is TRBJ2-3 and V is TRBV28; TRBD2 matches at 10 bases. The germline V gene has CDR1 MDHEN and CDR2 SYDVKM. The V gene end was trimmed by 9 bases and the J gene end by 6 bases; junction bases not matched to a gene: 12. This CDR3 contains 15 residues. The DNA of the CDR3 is TGTGCCAGTCACTCCAGCGGGAGGGACGGGGATACGCAGTATTTT. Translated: CASHSSGRDGDTQYF.

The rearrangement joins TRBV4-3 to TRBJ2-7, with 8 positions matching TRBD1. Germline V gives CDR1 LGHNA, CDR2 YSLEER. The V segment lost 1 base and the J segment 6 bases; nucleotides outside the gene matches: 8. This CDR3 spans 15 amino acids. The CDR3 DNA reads TGCGCCAGCAGCCAAGTTATGGGGACAGGTTTCGAGCAGTACTTC. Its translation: CASSQVMGTGFEQYF.

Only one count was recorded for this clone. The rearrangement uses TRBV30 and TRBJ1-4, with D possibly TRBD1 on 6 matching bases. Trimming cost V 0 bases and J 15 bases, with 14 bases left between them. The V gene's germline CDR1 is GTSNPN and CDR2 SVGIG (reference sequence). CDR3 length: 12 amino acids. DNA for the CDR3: TGTGCCTGGAGTGTATCGGCAGGGGAATTGTTTTTT. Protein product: CAWSVSAGELFF.

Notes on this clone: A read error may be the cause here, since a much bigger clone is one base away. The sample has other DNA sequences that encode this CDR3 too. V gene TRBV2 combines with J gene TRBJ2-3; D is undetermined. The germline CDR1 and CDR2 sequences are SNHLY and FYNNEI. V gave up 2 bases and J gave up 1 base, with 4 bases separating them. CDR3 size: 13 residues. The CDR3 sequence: CASSEQGTDTQYF. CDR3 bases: TGTGCCAGCAGTGAACAGGGCACAGATACGCAGTATTTT.

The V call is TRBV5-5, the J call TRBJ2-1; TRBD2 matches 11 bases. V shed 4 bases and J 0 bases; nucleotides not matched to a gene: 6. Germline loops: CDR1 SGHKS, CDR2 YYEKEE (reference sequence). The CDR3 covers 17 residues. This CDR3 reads CASSPYTSGSSYNEQFF. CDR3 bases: TGTGCCAGCAGCCCGTATACTAGCGGGAGCTCCTACAATGAGCAGTTCTTC. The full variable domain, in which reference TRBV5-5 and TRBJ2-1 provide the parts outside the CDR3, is DAGVTQSPTHLIKTRGQQVTLRCSPISGHKSVSWYQQVLGQGPQFIFQYYEKEERGRGNFPDRFSARQFPNYSSELNVNALLLGDSALYLCASSPYTSGSSYNEQFFGPGTRLTVL.

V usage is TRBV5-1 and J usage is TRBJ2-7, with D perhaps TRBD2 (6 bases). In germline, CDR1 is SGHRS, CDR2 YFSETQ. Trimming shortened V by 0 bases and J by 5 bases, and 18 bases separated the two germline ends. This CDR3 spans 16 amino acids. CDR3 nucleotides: TGCGCCAGCAGCTTGGCGGTGCGGGAATTTGCCCACGAGCAGTACTTC. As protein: CASSLAVREFAHEQYF.

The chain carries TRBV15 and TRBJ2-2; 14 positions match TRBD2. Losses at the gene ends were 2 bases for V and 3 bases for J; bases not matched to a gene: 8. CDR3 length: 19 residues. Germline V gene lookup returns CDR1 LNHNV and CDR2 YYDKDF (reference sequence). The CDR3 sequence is CATSRPKPGLAGDTGELFF. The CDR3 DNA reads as TGTGCCACCAGCAGACCAAAACCGGGACTAGCGGGAGACACCGGGGAGCTGTTTTTT. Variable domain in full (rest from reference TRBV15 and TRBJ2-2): DAMVIQNPRYQVTQFGKPVTLSCSQTLNHNVMYWYQQKSSQAPKLLFHYYDKDFNNEADTPDNFQSRRPNTSFCFLDIRSPGLGDTAMYLCATSRPKPGLAGDTGELFFGEGSRLTVL.

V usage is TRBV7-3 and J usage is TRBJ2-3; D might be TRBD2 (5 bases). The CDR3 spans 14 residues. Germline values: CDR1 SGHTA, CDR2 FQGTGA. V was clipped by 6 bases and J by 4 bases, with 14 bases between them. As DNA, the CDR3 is TGTGCCAGCAGTTTCGGGCTAGCAGCAGATACGCAGTATTTT. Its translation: CASSFGLAADTQYF.

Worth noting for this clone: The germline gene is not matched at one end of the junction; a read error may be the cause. The CDR3 spells CASSLAAGGPYEQLF. CDR3 nucleotide sequence: TGTGCCAGCAGCTTAGCAGCGGGAGGGCCCTATGAGCAGCTCTTC. The V and J genes are TRBV11-2 and TRBJ2-1, with TRBD2 identical over 10 bases. The CDR3 runs to 15 residues. Looked up from germline, CDR1 is SGHAT and CDR2 is FQNNGV.

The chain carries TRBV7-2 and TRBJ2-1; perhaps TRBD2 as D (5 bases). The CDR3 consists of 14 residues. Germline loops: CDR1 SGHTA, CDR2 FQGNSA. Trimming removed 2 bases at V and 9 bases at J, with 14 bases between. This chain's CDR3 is CASSLRVGSTEQFF. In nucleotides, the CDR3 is TGTGCCAGCAGCTTACGGGTGGGGAGCACTGAGCAGTTCTTC.

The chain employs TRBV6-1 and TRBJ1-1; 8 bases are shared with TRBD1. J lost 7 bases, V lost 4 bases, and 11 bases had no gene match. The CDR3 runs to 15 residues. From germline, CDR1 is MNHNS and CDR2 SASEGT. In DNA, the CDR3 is TGTGCCAGCAGTGGGTCTTGGACAGGGAAGGTTGAAGCTTTCTTT. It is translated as CASSGSWTGKVEAFF.

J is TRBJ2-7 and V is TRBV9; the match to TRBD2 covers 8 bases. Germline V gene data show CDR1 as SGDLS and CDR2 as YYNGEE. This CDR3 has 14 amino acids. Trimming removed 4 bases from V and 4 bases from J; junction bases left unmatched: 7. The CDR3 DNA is TGTGCCAGCAGCCCCGGGACTAGGGAGTACGAGCAGTACTTC. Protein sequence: CASSPGTREYEQYF.

CDR3 protein: CASSLEELAGDEQFF. The CDR3, as DNA: TGTGCCAGCAGCTTAGAGGAACTAGCGGGGGATGAGCAGTTCTTC. The chain couples TRBV7-9 to TRBJ2-1; 11 positions match TRBD2. The ends lost 1 base at V and 8 bases at J; junction bases unmatched: 4. CDR1 is SEHNR and CDR2 is FQNEAQ in the germline V gene (reference sequence). The CDR3 spans 15 residues.